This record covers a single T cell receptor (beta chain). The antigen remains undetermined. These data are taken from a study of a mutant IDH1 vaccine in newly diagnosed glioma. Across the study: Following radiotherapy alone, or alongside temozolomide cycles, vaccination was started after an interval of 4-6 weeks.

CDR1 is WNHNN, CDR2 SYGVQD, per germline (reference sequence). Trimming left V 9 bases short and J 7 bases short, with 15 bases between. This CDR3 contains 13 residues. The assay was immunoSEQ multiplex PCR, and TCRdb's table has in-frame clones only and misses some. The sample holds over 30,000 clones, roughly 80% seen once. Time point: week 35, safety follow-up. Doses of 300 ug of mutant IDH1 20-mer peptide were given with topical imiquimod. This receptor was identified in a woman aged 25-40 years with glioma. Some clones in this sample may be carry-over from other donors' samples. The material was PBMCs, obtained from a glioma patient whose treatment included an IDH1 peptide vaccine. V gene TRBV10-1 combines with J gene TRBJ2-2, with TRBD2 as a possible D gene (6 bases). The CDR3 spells CASLGDLGGELFF. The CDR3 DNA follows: TGCGCCAGTCTAGGGGACTTAGGCGGGGAGCTGTTTTTT.